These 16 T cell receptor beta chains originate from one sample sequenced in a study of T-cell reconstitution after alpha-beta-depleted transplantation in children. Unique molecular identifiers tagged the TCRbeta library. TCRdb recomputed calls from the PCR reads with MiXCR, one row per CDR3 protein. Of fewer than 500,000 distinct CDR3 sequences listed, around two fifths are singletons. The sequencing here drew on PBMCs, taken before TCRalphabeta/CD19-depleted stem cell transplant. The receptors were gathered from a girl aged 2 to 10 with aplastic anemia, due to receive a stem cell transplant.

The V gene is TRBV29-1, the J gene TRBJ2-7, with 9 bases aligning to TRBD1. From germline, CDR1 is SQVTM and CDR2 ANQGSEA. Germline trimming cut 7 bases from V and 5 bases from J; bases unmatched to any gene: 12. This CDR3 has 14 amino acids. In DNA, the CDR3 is TGCAGCGCAGCTTCCCGGGACAGGGAACACGAGCAGTACTTC. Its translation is CSAASRDREHEQYF.

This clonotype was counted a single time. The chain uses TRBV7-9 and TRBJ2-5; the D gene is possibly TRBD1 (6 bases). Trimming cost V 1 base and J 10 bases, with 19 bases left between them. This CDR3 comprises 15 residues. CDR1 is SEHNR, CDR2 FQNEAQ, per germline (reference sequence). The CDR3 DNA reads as TGTGCCAGCAGCTTAGGGGGGCAGGCCCCAGACGTCCAGTACTTC. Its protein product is CASSLGGQAPDVQYF. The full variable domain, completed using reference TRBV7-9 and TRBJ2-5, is DTGVSQNPRHKITKRGQNVTFRCDPISEHNRLYWYRQTLGQGPEFLTYFQNEAQLEKSRLLSDRFSAERPKGSFSTLEIQRTEQGDSAMYLCASSLGGQAPDVQYFGPGTRLLVL.

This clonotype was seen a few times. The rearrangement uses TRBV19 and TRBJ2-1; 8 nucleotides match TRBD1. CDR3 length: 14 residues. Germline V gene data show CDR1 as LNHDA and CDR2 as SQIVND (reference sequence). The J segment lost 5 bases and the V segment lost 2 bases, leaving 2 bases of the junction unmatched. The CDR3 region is CASSIRQGNNEQFF. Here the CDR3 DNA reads TGTGCCAGTAGTATAAGACAGGGGAACAATGAGCAGTTCTTC.

CDR3 nucleotide sequence: TGTGCCAGCAGTTACGACGGATACCCTAATTCACCCCTCCACTTT. Its translation is CASSYDGYPNSPLHF. The chain combines TRBV6-5 with TRBJ1-6; D remains ambiguous. The CDR3 has 15 amino acids. Germline-derived CDR1 and CDR2 are MNHEY and SVGAGI. The V end was cut by 2 bases, the J end by 6 bases, with 11 bases between.

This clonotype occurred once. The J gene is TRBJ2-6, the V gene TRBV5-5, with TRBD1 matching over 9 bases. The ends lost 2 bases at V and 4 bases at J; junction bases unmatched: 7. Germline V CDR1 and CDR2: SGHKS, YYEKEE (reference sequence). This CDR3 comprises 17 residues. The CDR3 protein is CASSFPGQGTGANVLTF. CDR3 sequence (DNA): TGTGCCAGCAGCTTTCCGGGACAGGGTACCGGGGCCAACGTCCTGACTTTC.

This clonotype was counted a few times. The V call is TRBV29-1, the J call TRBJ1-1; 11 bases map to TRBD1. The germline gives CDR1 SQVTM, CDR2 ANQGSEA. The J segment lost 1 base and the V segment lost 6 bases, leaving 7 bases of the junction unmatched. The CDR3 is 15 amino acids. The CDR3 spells CSVHRDRGWNTEAFF. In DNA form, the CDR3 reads TGCAGCGTACACCGGGACAGGGGGTGGAACACTGAAGCTTTCTTT.

The CDR3 loop reads CSAAGTRGLNIQYF. In nucleotides, the CDR3 is TGCAGTGCTGCCGGGACTAGAGGGTTGAACATTCAGTACTTC. The chain joins TRBV20-1 to TRBJ2-4; 8 positions agree with TRBD2. V lost 5 bases and J lost 7; bases outside the gene matches: 10. The CDR3 has 14 residues. Germline-derived CDR1 and CDR2 are DFQATT and SNEGSKA (reference sequence).

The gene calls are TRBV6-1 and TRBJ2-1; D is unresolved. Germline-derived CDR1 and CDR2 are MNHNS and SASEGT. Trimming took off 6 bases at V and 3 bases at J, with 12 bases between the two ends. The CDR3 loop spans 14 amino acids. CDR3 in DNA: TGTGCCAGCAGCTGGGCTAGGATCTACAATGAGCAGTTCTTC. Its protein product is CASSWARIYNEQFF.

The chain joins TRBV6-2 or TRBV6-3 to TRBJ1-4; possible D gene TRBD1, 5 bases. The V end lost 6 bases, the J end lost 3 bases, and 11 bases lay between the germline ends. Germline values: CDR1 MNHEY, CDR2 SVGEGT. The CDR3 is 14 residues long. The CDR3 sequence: CASRPGTSNEKLFF. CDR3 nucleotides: TGTGCCAGCAGACCCGGGACCTCTAATGAAAAACTGTTTTTT.

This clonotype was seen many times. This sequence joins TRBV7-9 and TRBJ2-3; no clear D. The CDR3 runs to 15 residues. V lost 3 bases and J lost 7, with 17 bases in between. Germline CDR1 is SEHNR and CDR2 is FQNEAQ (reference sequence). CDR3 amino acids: CASSFSDASQNTQYF. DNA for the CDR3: TGTGCCAGCAGCTTTTCGGACGCCTCGCAAAATACGCAGTATTTT.

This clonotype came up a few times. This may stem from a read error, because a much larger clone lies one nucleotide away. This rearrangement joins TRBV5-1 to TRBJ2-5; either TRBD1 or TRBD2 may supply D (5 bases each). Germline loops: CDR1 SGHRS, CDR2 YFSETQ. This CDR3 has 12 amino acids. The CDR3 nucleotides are TGCGCCAGCAGCTTGGCCAGGGAGACCCACTACTTC. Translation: CASSLARETHYF.

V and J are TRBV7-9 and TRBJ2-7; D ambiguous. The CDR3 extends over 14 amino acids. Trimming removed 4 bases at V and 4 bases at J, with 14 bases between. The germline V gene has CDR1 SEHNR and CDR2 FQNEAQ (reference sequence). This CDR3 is CASSSPVRSYEQYF. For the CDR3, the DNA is TGTGCCAGCAGCTCCCCCGTTAGGTCATACGAGCAGTACTTC.

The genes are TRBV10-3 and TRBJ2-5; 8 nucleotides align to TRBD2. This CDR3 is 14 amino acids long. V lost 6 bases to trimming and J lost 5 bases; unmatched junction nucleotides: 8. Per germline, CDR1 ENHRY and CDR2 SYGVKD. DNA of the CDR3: TGTGCCATCAGCGGGAGGGCCGTGGGGGAGACCCAGTACTTC. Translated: CAISGRAVGETQYF.

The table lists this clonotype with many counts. As DNA, the CDR3 is TGTGCCAGCAGCTTAAAACTACTAGCCTTCGCCACAGATACGCAGTATTTT. Translation: CASSLKLLAFATDTQYF. The rearrangement uses TRBV5-5 and TRBJ2-3; TRBD2 might be the D (6 bases). This CDR3 is 17 amino acids long. Trimming cost V 2 bases and J 2 bases, with 18 bases left between them. Germline-derived CDR1 and CDR2 are SGHKS and YYEKEE (reference sequence). The variable domain in full, with the rest retrieved from reference TRBV5-5 and TRBJ2-3, is DAGVTQSPTHLIKTRGQQVTLRCSPISGHKSVSWYQQVLGQGPQFIFQYYEKEERGRGNFPDRFSARQFPNYSSELNVNALLLGDSALYLCASSLKLLAFATDTQYFGPGTRLTVL.

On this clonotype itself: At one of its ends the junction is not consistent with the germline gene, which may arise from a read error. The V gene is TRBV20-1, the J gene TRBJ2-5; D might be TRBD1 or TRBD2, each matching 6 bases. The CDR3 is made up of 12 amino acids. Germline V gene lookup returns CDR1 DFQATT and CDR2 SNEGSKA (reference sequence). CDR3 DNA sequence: TGCAGTGCTAGATCCTCGGGGGCACGAGAACGCTTC. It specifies CSARSSGARERF.

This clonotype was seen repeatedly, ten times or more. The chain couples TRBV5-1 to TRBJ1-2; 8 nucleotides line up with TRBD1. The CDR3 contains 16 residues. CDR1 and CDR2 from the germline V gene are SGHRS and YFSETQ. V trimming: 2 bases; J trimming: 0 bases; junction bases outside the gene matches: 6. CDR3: CASSFDRGAPNYGYTF. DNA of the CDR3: TGCGCCAGCAGCTTTGACAGGGGCGCCCCTAACTATGGCTACACCTTC.